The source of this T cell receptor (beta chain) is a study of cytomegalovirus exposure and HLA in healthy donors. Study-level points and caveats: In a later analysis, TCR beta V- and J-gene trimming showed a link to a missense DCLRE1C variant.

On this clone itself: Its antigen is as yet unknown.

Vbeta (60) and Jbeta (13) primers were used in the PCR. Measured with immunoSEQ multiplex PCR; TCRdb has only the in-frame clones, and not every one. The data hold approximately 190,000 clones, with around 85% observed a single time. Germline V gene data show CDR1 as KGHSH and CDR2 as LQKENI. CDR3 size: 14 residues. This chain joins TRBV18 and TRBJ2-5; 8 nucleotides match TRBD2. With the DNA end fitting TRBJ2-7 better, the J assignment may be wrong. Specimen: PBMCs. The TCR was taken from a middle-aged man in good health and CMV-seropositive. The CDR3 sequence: CASSPREADYEQYF. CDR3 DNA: TGTGCCAGCTCACCGCGGGAGGCAGACTACGAGCAGTACTTC.